This TCR beta chain emerged from a study of blood T cell repertoires in COVID-19. Original handling: Nucleated cell number was recorded as an estimate derived from reference gene primer amplification. Assay: immunoSEQ multiplex PCR; the TCRdb copy retains only in-frame clones and omits some. That table is the source of V, J and clone size, and D and trimming were worked out from the DNA. The sample lists approximately 240,000 clones; 85% were seen once. This clone was counted between two and nine times. There are 11 residues in the CDR3. The germline V and J ends were trimmed by 6 bases and 12 bases, with 14 bases remaining between them. From germline, CDR1 is LNHDA and CDR2 SQIVND (reference sequence).

This sequence was found in a woman aged 55 to 70 with active or convalescent COVID-19. Sequencing was performed on peripheral blood. The chain joins TRBV19 to TRBJ1-1; D possibly corresponds to TRBD1 (6 bases). The CDR3 sequence is CASSSGTRSFF. The CDR3 DNA reads TGTGCCAGTAGCTCCGGGACACGATCTTTCTTT.